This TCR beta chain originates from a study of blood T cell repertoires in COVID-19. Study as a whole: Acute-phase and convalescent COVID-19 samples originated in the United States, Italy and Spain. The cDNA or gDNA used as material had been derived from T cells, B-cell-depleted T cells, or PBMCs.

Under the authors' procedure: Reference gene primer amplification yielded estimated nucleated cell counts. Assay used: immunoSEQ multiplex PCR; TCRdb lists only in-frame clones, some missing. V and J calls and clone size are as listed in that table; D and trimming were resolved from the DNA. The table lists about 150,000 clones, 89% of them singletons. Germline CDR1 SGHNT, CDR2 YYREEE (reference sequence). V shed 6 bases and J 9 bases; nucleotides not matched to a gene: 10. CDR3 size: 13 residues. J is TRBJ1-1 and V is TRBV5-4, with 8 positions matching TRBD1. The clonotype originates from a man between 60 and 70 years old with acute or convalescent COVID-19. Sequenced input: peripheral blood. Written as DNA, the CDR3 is TGTGCCAGCATGAATCCGACAGGGGAGAAAGCTTTCTTT. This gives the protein CASMNPTGEKAFF.